This T cell receptor (beta chain) was captured in a study of blood T cells in healthy people across ages. The study drew donors from healthy Caucasian individuals in Russia aged about 6 to 95. Total RNA extraction produced at least 5.5 micrograms (per sample) for the study. This clonotype was counted a few times. Through a sample-barcoded 5' primer and a J-beta primer mix, a second PCR was run for roughly 6 to 12 cycles. One entry per CDR3 protein, called by TCRdb with MiXCR from the 5' RACE reads. This sample yields hundreds of thousands of distinct CDR3 sequences, of which roughly 20% are seen a single time; 22% belongs to the top ten. The length of the CDR3 is 13 residues. CDR1 is MDHEN, CDR2 SYDVKM, per germline. Unmatched junction bases numbered 5, after V lost 6 bases and J lost 4 bases.

The sample comprised blood. The chain joins TRBV28 to TRBJ1-1; TRBD1 agrees at 7 bases. The source is an older man in good health. CDR3 DNA: TGTGCCAGCAGCGAACCAGGGGGCACTGAAGCTTTCTTT. Amino acid sequence: CASSEPGGTEAFF.